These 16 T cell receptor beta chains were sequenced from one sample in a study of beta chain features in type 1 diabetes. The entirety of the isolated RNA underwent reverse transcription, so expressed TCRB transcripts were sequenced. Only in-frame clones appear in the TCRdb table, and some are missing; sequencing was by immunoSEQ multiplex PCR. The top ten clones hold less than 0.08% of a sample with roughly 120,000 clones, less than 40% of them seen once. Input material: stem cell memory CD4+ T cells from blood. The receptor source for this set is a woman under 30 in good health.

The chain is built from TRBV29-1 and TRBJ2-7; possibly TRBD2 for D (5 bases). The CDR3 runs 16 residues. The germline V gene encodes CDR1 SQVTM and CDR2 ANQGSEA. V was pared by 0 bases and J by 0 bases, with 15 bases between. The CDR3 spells CSVEDGGRRSSYEQYF. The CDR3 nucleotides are TGCAGCGTTGAAGATGGAGGTCGGCGGAGCTCCTACGAGCAGTACTTC.

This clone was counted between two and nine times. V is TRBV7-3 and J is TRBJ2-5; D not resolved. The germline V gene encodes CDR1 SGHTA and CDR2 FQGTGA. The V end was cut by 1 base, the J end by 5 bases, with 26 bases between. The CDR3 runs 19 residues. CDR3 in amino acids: CASSLSGRVGSSVSETQYF. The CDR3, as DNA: TGTGCCAGCAGCTTAAGTGGTCGAGTGGGCAGCTCGGTATCGGAGACCCAGTACTTC.

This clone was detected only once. CDR3 DNA sequence: TGTGCCAGTAGTTTAACCCTCAACAGGGGCGGCACTGAAGCTTTCTTT. Translating gives CASSLTLNRGGTEAFF. The chain carries TRBV19 and TRBJ1-1, with 7 bases fitting TRBD1. This CDR3 is 16 amino acids long. Per germline, CDR1 LNHDA and CDR2 SQIVND (reference sequence). V trimming: 5 bases; J trimming: 4 bases; junction bases outside the gene matches: 13. Based on the CDR3 plus reference TRBV19 and TRBJ1-1, the full variable domain is DGGITQSPKYLFRKEGQNVTLSCEQNLNHDAMYWYRQDPGQGLRLIYYSQIVNDFQKGDIAEGYSVSREKKESFPLTVTSAQKNPTAFYLCASSLTLNRGGTEAFFGQGTRLTVV.

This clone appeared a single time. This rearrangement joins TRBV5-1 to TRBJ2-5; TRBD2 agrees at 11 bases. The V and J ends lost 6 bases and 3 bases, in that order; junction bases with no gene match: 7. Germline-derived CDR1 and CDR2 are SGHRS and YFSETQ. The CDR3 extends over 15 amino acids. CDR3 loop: CASNALAGGEETQYF. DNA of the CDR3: TGCGCCAGCAACGCCCTAGCGGGAGGAGAAGAGACCCAGTACTTC.

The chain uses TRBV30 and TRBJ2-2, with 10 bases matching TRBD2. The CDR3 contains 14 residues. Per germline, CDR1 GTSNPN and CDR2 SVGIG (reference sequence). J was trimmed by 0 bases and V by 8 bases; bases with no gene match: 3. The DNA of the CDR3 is TGTGCCAGTACTAGCGGGGCGAACACCGGGGAGCTGTTTTTT. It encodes CASTSGANTGELFF. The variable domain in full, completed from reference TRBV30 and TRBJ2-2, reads SQTIHQWPATLVQPVGSPLSLECTVEGTSNPNLYWYRQAAGRGLQLLFYSVGIGQISSEVPQNLSASRPQDRQFILSSKKLLLSDSGFYLCASTSGANTGELFFGEGSRLTVL.

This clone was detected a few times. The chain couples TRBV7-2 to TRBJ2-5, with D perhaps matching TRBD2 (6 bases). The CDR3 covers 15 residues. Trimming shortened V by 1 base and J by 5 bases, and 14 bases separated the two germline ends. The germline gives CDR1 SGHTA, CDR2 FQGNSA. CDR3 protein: CASSLVLAPRETQYF. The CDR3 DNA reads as TGTGCCAGCAGCTTAGTGCTAGCGCCCAGGGAGACCCAGTACTTC.

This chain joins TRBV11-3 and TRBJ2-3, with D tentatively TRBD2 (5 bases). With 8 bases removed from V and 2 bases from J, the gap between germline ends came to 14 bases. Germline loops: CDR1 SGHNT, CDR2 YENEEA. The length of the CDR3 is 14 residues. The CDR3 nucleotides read TGTGCCAGCTCCCGGGATTCAAACACAGATACGCAGTATTTT. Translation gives CASSRDSNTDTQYF.

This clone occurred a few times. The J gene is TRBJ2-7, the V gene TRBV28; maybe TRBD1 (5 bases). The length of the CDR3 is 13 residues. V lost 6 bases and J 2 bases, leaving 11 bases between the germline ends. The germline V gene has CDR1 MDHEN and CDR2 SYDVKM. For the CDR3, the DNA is TGTGCCAGCAGCCTCCCGGACACCTACGAGCAGTACTTC. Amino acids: CASSLPDTYEQYF.

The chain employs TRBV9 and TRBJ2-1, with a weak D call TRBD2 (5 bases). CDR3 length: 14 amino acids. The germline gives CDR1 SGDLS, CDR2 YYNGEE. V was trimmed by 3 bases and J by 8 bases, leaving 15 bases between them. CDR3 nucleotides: TGTGCCAGCAGCGCCACTGGGAGACGCGATGAGCAGTTCTTC. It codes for CASSATGRRDEQFF.

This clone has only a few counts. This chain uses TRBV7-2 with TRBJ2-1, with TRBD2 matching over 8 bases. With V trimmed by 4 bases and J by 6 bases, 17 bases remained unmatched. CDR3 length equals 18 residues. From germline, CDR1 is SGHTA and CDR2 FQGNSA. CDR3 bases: TGTGCCAGCAGCTCCCCCCGGACTAGCTTAAGTTCTGGCAATGAGCAGTTCTTC. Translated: CASSSPRTSLSSGNEQFF.

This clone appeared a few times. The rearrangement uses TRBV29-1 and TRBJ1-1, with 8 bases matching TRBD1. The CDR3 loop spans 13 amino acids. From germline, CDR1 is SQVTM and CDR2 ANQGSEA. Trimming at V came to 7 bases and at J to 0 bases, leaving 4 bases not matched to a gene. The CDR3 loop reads CSARGRLNTEAFF. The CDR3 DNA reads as TGCAGCGCCAGGGGGCGATTGAACACTGAAGCTTTCTTT.

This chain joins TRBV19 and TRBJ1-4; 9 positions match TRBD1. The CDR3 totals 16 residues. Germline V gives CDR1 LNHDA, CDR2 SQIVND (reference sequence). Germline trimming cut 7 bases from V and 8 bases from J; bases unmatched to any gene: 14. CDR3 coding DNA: TGTGCCAGTACCCAGGCCGGGACAGGGTTTCGGGAAAAACTGTTTTTT. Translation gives CASTQAGTGFREKLFF.

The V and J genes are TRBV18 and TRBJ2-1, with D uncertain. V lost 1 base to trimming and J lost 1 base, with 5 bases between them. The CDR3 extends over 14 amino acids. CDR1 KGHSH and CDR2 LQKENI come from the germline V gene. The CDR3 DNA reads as TGTGCCAGCTCACCACATTCTTCCTACAATGAGCAGTTCTTC. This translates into CASSPHSSYNEQFF.

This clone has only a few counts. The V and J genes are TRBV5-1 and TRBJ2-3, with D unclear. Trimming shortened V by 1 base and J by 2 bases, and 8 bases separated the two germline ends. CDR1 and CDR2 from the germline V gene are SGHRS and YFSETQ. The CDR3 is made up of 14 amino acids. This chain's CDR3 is CASSLPLVTDTQYF. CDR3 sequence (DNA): TGCGCCAGCAGCTTGCCGTTAGTCACAGATACGCAGTATTTT.

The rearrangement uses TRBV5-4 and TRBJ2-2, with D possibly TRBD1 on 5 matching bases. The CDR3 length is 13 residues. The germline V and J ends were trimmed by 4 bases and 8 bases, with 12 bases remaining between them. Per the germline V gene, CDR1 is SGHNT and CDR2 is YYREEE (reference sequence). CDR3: CASSVDPGGELFF. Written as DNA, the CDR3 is TGTGCCAGCAGCGTAGACCCAGGGGGGGAGCTGTTTTTT.

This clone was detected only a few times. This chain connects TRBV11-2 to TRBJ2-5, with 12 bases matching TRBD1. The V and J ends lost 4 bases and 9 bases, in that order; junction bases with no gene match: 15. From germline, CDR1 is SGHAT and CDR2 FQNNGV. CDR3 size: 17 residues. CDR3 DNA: TGTGCCAGCAGCTCCAGAGCCGGGACAGGGGGCCGAGGGCCCCAGTACTTC. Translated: CASSSRAGTGGRGPQYF. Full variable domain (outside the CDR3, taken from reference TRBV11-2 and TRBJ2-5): EAGVAQSPRYKIIEKRQSVAFWCNPISGHATLYWYQQILGQGPKLLIQFQNNGVVDDSQLPKDRFSAERLKGVDSTLKIQPAKLEDSAVYLCASSSRAGTGGRGPQYFGPGTRLLVL.